A selection of T cell receptor beta chains follows, all from one sample in a study of neoadjuvant nivolumab and ipilimumab in lung cancer. Sequencing was performed with immunoSEQ multiplex PCR; in TCRdb, only in-frame clones are kept and a portion is missing. Of about 30,000 clones in the sample, more than 80% are singletons; the top ten hold around 5%. The sequencing here drew on tumor tissue, taken after neoadjuvant nivolumab, alone or with ipilimumab, at or shortly before surgery. Receptors originate from an adult with non-small cell lung cancer. Both conserved end residues are trimmed from each CDR3.

j_gene,v_gene,len,CDR3aa
TRBJ2-1,TRBV6-5,10,ASSSYNNEQF
TRBJ2-7,TRBV6-1,13,ASSGLGYGAYEQY
TRBJ1-5,TRBV19,9,ASSSAWAQH
TRBJ1-4,TRBV7-9,12,ASSGDRMGEKLF
TRBJ2-3,TRBV7-3,11,ASSWDSTDTQY
TRBJ2-5,TRBV5-4,12,ASSFGGQRETQY
TRBJ1-5,TRBV7-9,12,ASSLDLEGQPQH
TRBJ2-5,TRBV29-1,12,SITVDSLQETQY
TRBJ2-7,TRBV30,12,AWSVDVLQGVQY
TRBJ2-7,TRBV7-2,12,ASSLALSGYEQY
TRBJ2-5,TRBV28,13,ASSSGRGARETQY
TRBJ1-4,TRBV5-1,13,ASSVQGDGDEKLF
TRBJ2-7,TRBV11-2,9,ASSLNGEQY
TRBJ2-3,TRBV6-6,13,ASTRDRGQTDTQY
TRBJ2-5,TRBV7-2,12,ASSPDRFRETQY
TRBJ2-3,TRBV27,13,ASSFGDGVTDTQY
TRBJ2-1,TRBV14,13,ASSLTVGGYNEQF
TRBJ2-5,TRBV25-1,11,ASSESGQETQY
TRBJ1-1,TRBV7-8,14,ASSMDFGVGNTEAF
TRBJ1-2,TRBV7-2,13,ASSLAHGSNYGYT
TRBJ2-1,TRBV7-2,10,ASSRQVAAQF
TRBJ2-1,TRBV27,12,ASSLDRWNNEQF
TRBJ2-5,TRBV11-2,13,ASSKLAGGWETQY
TRBJ2-2,TRBV5-1,15,ASSLDMTSENTGELF
TRBJ2-7,TRBV15,11,ATSRVASYEQY
TRBJ2-1,TRBV5-4,13,ASNLGRGSYNEQF
TRBJ2-1,TRBV5-1,13,ASSLVGDSYNEQF
TRBJ2-5,TRBV5-5,16,ASSLATSGGFARGTQY
TRBJ1-5,TRBV29-1,10,SVRQGDQPQH
TRBJ1-2,TRBV5-6,12,ASSLVGSEGAYT
TRBJ2-1,TRBV7-2,9,ASSEMGEQF
TRBJ1-5,TRBV4-1,11,ASSQNANQPQH
TRBJ2-7,TRBV10-3,11,AITPGLSYEQY
TRBJ2-3,TRBV23-1,13,ASRRTGDGADTQY
TRBJ1-2,TRBV6-1,10,ASSVVPGGYT
TRBJ2-7,TRBV5-6,12,ASSGIGRGLEQY
TRBJ2-1,TRBV5-4,14,ASSLYGTGRLNEQF
TRBJ1-4,TRBV13,10,ASSQGSEKLF
TRBJ2-5,TRBV30,12,AWSPHSQTETQY
TRBJ2-1,TRBV28,12,ASSLRHPNNEQF
TRBJ2-1,TRBV6-5,11,ASSYLGDNEQF
TRBJ1-6,TRBV6-1,13,ASILQGAGNSPLH